One sample yielded the 23 T cell receptor beta chains listed below, sequenced in a study of regulatory T cells in long-lasting Graves disease. Time point specified: newly diagnosed GD, antithyroid drugs for less than 3 months. The TCR library was made from RNA that had been extracted from PBMCs in TRIzol. Researchers made TCR beta libraries by using iRepertoire HTBI primers and running Arm-PCR on CDR3 regions. TCRdb processed the multiplex PCR reads anew with MiXCR; each CDR3 protein has one entry. The table includes hundreds of thousands of distinct CDR3 sequences, roughly a sixth detected once. This sample also belongs to another study, concerning T cells in Graves' hyperthyroidism and ophthalmopathy.

Sequences were derived from peripheral blood mononuclear cells (PBMCs), sampled at new diagnosis, from a patient treated with antithyroid drugs. Receptors originate from a woman aged 40-65 years with Graves disease.

In the case of this clonotype: One junction end disagrees with the germline gene, perhaps due to a read error. V usage is TRBV15 and J usage is TRBJ2-2; D may be TRBD2 (6 bases). CDR1 LNHNV and CDR2 YYDKDF come from the germline V gene (reference sequence). There are 12 residues in the CDR3. CDR3 bases: TGTGCCACCAGCCCGCTGGGCAGGGAGGTGTTTTTT. This translates into CATSPLGREVFF.

This clonotype has only a few counts. V is TRBV27 and J is TRBJ2-1, with D perhaps assigned TRBD1 or TRBD2 (6 bases each). Trimming cost V 0 bases and J 10 bases, with 16 bases left between them. The CDR3 is 15 residues long. Germline values: CDR1 MNHEY, CDR2 SMNVEV (reference sequence). The CDR3 loop is CASSLSGGRAWEQFF. CDR3 DNA: TGTGCCAGCAGTTTATCGGGGGGCCGAGCATGGGAGCAGTTCTTC.

The CDR3 sequence is CASSLTARAQETQYF. CDR3 in DNA: TGTGCCAGCAGCTTAACGGCCCGGGCCCAAGAGACCCAGTACTTC. The chain is built from TRBV28 and TRBJ2-5; D not certain. Germline-derived CDR1 and CDR2 are MDHEN and SYDVKM. The V and J ends lost 6 bases and 1 base respectively, with 15 bases between them. The CDR3 runs 15 residues.

The chain recombines TRBV12-3 or TRBV12-4 with TRBJ2-6, with a possible D match to TRBD2 (5 bases). Trimming left V 6 bases short and J 2 bases short, with 14 bases between. There are 16 residues in the CDR3. The CDR3 bases are TGTGCCAGCAGCCCCTACAGCGGTACTGGGGCCAACGTCCTGACTTTC. This encodes CASSPYSGTGANVLTF.

This clonotype was observed a few times. V gene TRBV19 combines with J gene TRBJ2-2; 7 bases agree with TRBD1. Germline CDR1 reads LNHDA; CDR2 reads SQIVND (reference sequence). This CDR3 has 14 residues. With 11 bases clipped from V and 1 base from J, the junction kept 7 bases outside the gene matches. The chain's CDR3 is CAYIGQENTGELFF. In nucleotides, the CDR3 is TGTGCCTACATCGGACAGGAGAACACCGGGGAGCTGTTTTTT. The full variable domain, with the rest looked up from reference TRBV19 and TRBJ2-2, is DGGITQSPKYLFRKEGQNVTLSCEQNLNHDAMYWYRQDPGQGLRLIYYSQIVNDFQKGDIAEGYSVSREKKESFPLTVTSAQKNPTAFYLCAYIGQENTGELFFGEGSRLTVL.

This clonotype was found many times. The chain employs TRBV2 and TRBJ1-2; 7 nucleotides match TRBD1. V shed 7 bases, J shed 4 bases, and the junction held 6 bases outside the gene matches. Germline V CDR1 and CDR2: SNHLY, FYNNEI. This CDR3 is built from 13 residues. The CDR3 DNA reads TGTGCCAGCACCAGGACAGGAGCCTATGGCTACACCTTC. It translates to CASTRTGAYGYTF.

This clonotype was counted ten times or more. The V and J genes are TRBV3-1 and TRBJ2-7; D remains unclear. The CDR3 is made up of 12 amino acids. Trimming pared 1 base from V and 4 bases from J, leaving 5 bases between. Germline values: CDR1 LGHDT, CDR2 YNNKEL (reference sequence). CDR3 sequence (DNA): TGTGCCAGCAGCCAAGCCCGTTACGAGCAGTACTTC. Its translation: CASSQARYEQYF.

This clonotype was observed at least ten times. This chain joins TRBV18 and TRBJ1-1; D is unclear. From germline, CDR1 is KGHSH and CDR2 LQKENI. V was pared by 5 bases and J by 0 bases, with 7 bases between. The CDR3 consists of 13 residues. CDR3 region: CASSGNLNTEAFF. The CDR3 bases are TGTGCCAGCTCAGGAAATTTGAACACTGAAGCTTTCTTT.

This clonotype has at least ten counts. Germline is not matched at one junction end, which may reflect a read error. The chain couples TRBV2 to TRBJ2-7; TRBD1 might be the D (5 bases). The length of the CDR3 is 14 residues. Germline V gene data show CDR1 as SNHLY and CDR2 as FYNNEI. CDR3 sequence (DNA): TGTGCCAGCAGTGTTATGCAGGGTGTCTACAAGCAGTACTTC. It specifies CASSVMQGVYKQYF.

As to this clonotype: A much bigger clone sits one base away, suggesting this may be a read error. The V call is TRBV27, the J call TRBJ2-1, with D tentatively TRBD1 or TRBD2 (5 bases each). The V gene lost 4 bases and the J gene lost 12 bases, with 10 bases spanning the gap. Germline CDR1 MNHEY, CDR2 SMNVEV (reference sequence). The CDR3 extends over 11 amino acids. CDR3 loop: CASSSGDLQFF. Written as DNA, the CDR3 is TGTGCCAGCAGTTCCGGGGACCTGCAGTTCTTC.

This clonotype was seen many times. The V and J genes are TRBV3-1 and TRBJ1-2, with unresolved D. V lost 0 bases and J lost 4, with 9 bases in between. Germline V gene sequence: CDR1 LGHDT, CDR2 YNNKEL (reference sequence). The CDR3 runs to 14 residues. CDR3 sequence reads: CASSQDLGRYGYTF. CDR3 bases: TGTGCCAGCAGCCAAGATCTTGGCCGCTATGGCTACACCTTC.

This clonotype was seen at least ten times. The V and J genes are TRBV6-1 and TRBJ2-3; 7 nucleotides match TRBD2. Germline V gene sequence: CDR1 MNHNS, CDR2 SASEGT. V was clipped by 1 base and J by 0 bases; unmatched bases: 10. The CDR3 is 18 amino acids. The CDR3 sequence: CASSEVGTMPTSTDTQYF. CDR3 DNA sequence: TGTGCCAGCAGTGAAGTCGGGACTATGCCAACTAGCACAGATACGCAGTATTTT.

This clonotype was observed at least ten times. The CDR3 DNA reads TGTGCCAGCAGTGAAGGTCCCAGCGGGGGGGGTAATGAGCAGTTCTTC. As protein: CASSEGPSGGGNEQFF. The chain links TRBV6-1 to TRBJ2-1; 10 bases fit TRBD2. After removal of 1 base from V and 7 bases from J, the junction contained 7 bases not matched to a gene. CDR3 length: 16 residues. CDR1 MNHNS and CDR2 SASEGT come from the germline V gene.

The V call is TRBV7-2, the J call TRBJ1-2; the match to TRBD1 covers 7 bases. Losses at the gene ends were 3 bases for V and 8 bases for J; bases not matched to a gene: 6. Germline CDR1 and CDR2: SGHTA and FQGNSA. The CDR3 is 13 amino acids. The DNA of the CDR3 is TGTGCCAGCAGCTTCCAGACAGGGACAGGCTACACCTTC. It specifies CASSFQTGTGYTF.

This rearrangement joins TRBV7-9 to TRBJ2-3, with 9 nucleotides matching TRBD2. This CDR3 comprises 17 residues. Unmatched junction bases numbered 12, after V lost 5 bases and J lost 3 bases. CDR1 is SEHNR, CDR2 FQNEAQ, per germline (reference sequence). The CDR3 coding sequence is TGTGCCAGCAGCCGACCCTTCGCGGGGGGGCTTACAGATACGCAGTATTTT. Amino acids: CASSRPFAGGLTDTQYF.

This clonotype came up many times. V is TRBV6-1 and J is TRBJ1-2; D ambiguous. Germline V lookup: CDR1 MNHNS, CDR2 SASEGT. The CDR3 is 14 amino acids. V was pared by 7 bases and J by 5 bases, with 17 bases between. The CDR3 is CASTPERVGYGYTF. The CDR3 DNA reads TGTGCCAGCACCCCTGAGAGGGTCGGGTATGGCTACACCTTC.

This clonotype was found a few times. This chain connects TRBV9 to TRBJ2-1; 11 positions match TRBD2. In germline, CDR1 is SGDLS, CDR2 YYNGEE. Trimming at V came to 3 bases and at J to 5 bases, leaving 10 bases not matched to a gene. The CDR3 runs 17 residues. The CDR3 is CASSAPWASGGNNEQFF. The CDR3 DNA reads as TGTGCCAGCAGCGCCCCGTGGGCTAGCGGGGGGAACAATGAGCAGTTCTTC. Together with reference TRBV9 and TRBJ2-1, the CDR3 gives the full variable domain: DSGVTQTPKHLITATGQRVTLRCSPRSGDLSVYWYQQSLDQGLQFLIQYYNGEERAKGNILERFSAQQFPDLHSELNLSSLELGDSALYFCASSAPWASGGNNEQFFGPGTRLTVL.

This clonotype occurred a few times. The chain employs TRBV5-1 and TRBJ2-5, with 9 bases that match TRBD1. The CDR3 contains 16 residues. Trimming cost V 5 bases and J 4 bases; bases outside gene matches: 12. Germline V gene data show CDR1 as SGHRS and CDR2 as YFSETQ. The CDR3 nucleotides are TGCGCCAGCAGGCAAACCGGGACAGGGCTCGCAGAGACCCAGTACTTC. This sequence encodes CASRQTGTGLAETQYF.

In the case of this clonotype: A much bigger clone sits one base away, suggesting this may be a read error. The chain couples TRBV30 to TRBJ1-2, with a possible D match to TRBD1 (6 bases). This CDR3 region has 14 residues. Germline V lookup: CDR1 GTSNPN, CDR2 SVGIG (reference sequence). The CDR3 loop reads CARSRTMGAYGYTF. For the CDR3, the DNA is TGTGCCCGGAGTAGAACAATGGGGGCGTATGGCTACACCTTC. The full variable domain, rest sourced from reference TRBV30 and TRBJ1-2, is SQTIHQWPATLVQPVGSPLSLECTVEGTSNPNLYWYRQAAGRGLQLLFYSVGIGQISSEVPQNLSASRPQDRQFILSSKKLLLSDSGFYLCARSRTMGAYGYTFGSGTRLTVV.

This clonotype was seen many times. The rearrangement joins TRBV27 to TRBJ2-3; D could derive from TRBD1 or TRBD2 (5 bases each). In germline, CDR1 is MNHEY, CDR2 SMNVEV (reference sequence). The CDR3 has 18 amino acids. V lost 1 base to trimming and J lost 2 bases, with 19 bases between them. The CDR3 protein is CASSLWGIGAGSTDTQYF. CDR3 DNA sequence: TGTGCCAGCAGTTTATGGGGGATCGGGGCGGGCTCCACAGATACGCAGTATTTT.

At least ten counts were recorded for this clonotype. This chain connects TRBV3-1 to TRBJ2-7, with no clear D. Per germline, CDR1 LGHDT and CDR2 YNNKEL (reference sequence). Trimming shortened V by 6 bases and J by 6 bases, and 15 bases separated the two germline ends. This CDR3 is built from 13 residues. The CDR3 DNA is TGTGCCAGCAGTACTCGGACGTGGGCCGAGCAGTACTTC. Translating gives CASSTRTWAEQYF.

This chain links TRBV11-1 with TRBJ2-2; D remains ambiguous. There are 14 residues in the CDR3. The V end lost 1 base, the J end lost 5 bases, and 8 bases lay between the germline ends. Germline V gene lookup returns CDR1 SGHAT and CDR2 FQDESV (reference sequence). CDR3 DNA sequence: TGTGCCAGCAGCTTAGGGCTCGGGACCGGGGAGCTGTTTTTT. Protein: CASSLGLGTGELFF. Together with reference TRBV11-1 and TRBJ2-2, the CDR3 gives the full variable domain: EAEVAQSPRYKITEKSQAVAFWCDPISGHATLYWYRQILGQGPELLVQFQDESVVDDSQLPKDRFSAERLKGVDSTLKIQPAELGDSAMYLCASSLGLGTGELFFGEGSRLTVL.

The chain carries TRBV6-2 or TRBV6-3 and TRBJ1-4; D unclear. The CDR3 totals 14 residues. Germline CDR1 and CDR2: MNHEY and SVGEGT. V was pared by 2 bases and J by 8 bases, with 12 bases between. CDR3 sequence: CASSYREGREKLFF. The CDR3 coding sequence is TGTGCCAGCAGTTACAGGGAGGGCAGGGAAAAACTGTTTTTT.